A single sample gave rise to the 28 T cell receptor beta chains below, sequenced in a study of blood T cell repertoires in COVID-19. Only in-frame clones appear in the TCRdb table, and some are missing; sequencing was by immunoSEQ multiplex PCR. The sample has over 350,000 clones; 85% to 90% are singletons. Sequenced sample: peripheral blood. Receptors were obtained from a woman aged 25 to 39 with acute or convalescent COVID-19.

CDR3 amino acids: CASCPDIQETQYF. For the CDR3, the DNA is TGTGCCAGCTGCCCCGACATACAAGAGACCCAGTACTTC. V gene TRBV2 combines with J gene TRBJ2-5; D is undetermined. This CDR3 has 13 residues. Germline loops: CDR1 SNHLY, CDR2 FYNNEI. V lost 8 bases to trimming and J lost 2 bases, with 12 bases between them.

The rearrangement links TRBV5-4 to TRBJ2-3, with 8 bases fitting TRBD1. The CDR3 contains 17 residues. Unmatched junction bases numbered 6, after V lost 0 bases and J lost 0 bases. Germline V lookup: CDR1 SGHNT, CDR2 YYREEE (reference sequence). The CDR3 bases are TGTGCCAGCAGCTTGGAAGGTCAGGGGGCAAGCACAGATACGCAGTATTTT. Its translation is CASSLEGQGASTDTQYF.

This chain joins TRBV3-1 (or the pseudogene TRBV3-2) and TRBJ1-4, with D tentatively TRBD1 (6 bases). V shed 7 bases and J shed 6 bases, with 24 bases lying between them. Looked up from germline, CDR1 is LGHDT and CDR2 is YNNKEL (reference sequence). CDR3 length: 17 amino acids. CDR3 nucleotides: TGTGCCAGCACCCCCCGCGGTGGTTTGGGGGGGCATGAAAAACTGTTTTTT. This encodes CASTPRGGLGGHEKLFF.

The chain has TRBV18 and TRBJ1-2; D perhaps matches TRBD1 (5 bases). The CDR3 is 15 amino acids. Germline-derived CDR1 and CDR2 are KGHSH and LQKENI. Trimming left V 6 bases short and J 5 bases short, with 19 bases between. The CDR3 region is CASSPNSQAKYGYTF. The CDR3 coding sequence is TGTGCCAGCTCTCCCAATTCACAGGCAAAGTATGGCTACACCTTC.

The V call is TRBV29-1, the J call TRBJ2-3, with unresolved D. V dropped 4 bases and J dropped 4 bases, with 12 bases sitting between them. The CDR3 is 13 residues long. Germline lookup yields CDR1 SQVTM and CDR2 ANQGSEA. The CDR3 here is CSVGPRGADTQYF. CDR3 DNA sequence: TGCAGCGTTGGGCCCAGAGGCGCAGATACGCAGTATTTT.

The chain combines TRBV13 with TRBJ2-5; D is unresolved. The CDR3 is 12 residues long. Trimming cost V 0 bases and J 5 bases, with 4 bases left between them. In germline, CDR1 is PRHDT, CDR2 FYEKMQ (reference sequence). The CDR3: CASSLGSETQYF. In DNA form, the CDR3 reads TGTGCCAGCAGCTTAGGGTCGGAGACCCAGTACTTC. Looking up the rest from reference TRBV13 and TRBJ2-5 gives the full variable domain: AAGVIQSPRHLIKEKRETATLKCYPIPRHDTVYWYQQGPGQDPQFLISFYEKMQSDKGSIPDRFSAQQFSDYHSELNMSSLELGDSALYFCASSLGSETQYFGPGTRLLVL.

The chain carries TRBV5-5 and TRBJ2-1; 8 bases match TRBD1. J was trimmed by 9 bases and V by 2 bases; bases with no gene match: 10. Germline CDR1 reads SGHKS; CDR2 reads YYEKEE (reference sequence). The CDR3 spans 15 residues. The CDR3 loop is CASSLSGGAPSEQFF. As DNA, the CDR3 is TGTGCCAGCAGCTTATCAGGGGGCGCCCCCAGTGAGCAGTTCTTC.

The chain recombines TRBV4-1 with TRBJ1-1; D not certain. Germline CDR1 and CDR2: MGHRA and YSYEKL. This CDR3 is 15 amino acids long. The V and J ends lost 0 bases and 5 bases respectively, with 13 bases between them. The CDR3 loop is CASSQDEGGGTEAFF. CDR3 DNA: TGCGCCAGCAGCCAAGATGAAGGAGGAGGGACTGAAGCTTTCTTT.

This clone was detected only once. This chain connects TRBV5-1 to TRBJ1-2, with unresolved D. In germline, CDR1 is SGHRS, CDR2 YFSETQ. CDR3 size: 13 residues. V gave up 2 bases and J gave up 2 bases, with 7 bases separating them. The chain's CDR3 is CASSLGRNYGYTF. CDR3 coding DNA: TGCGCCAGCAGCTTAGGGAGAAACTATGGCTACACCTTC.

V usage is TRBV29-1 and J usage is TRBJ2-5; 9 bases are shared with TRBD2. The CDR3 is 14 residues long. Germline V gene lookup returns CDR1 SQVTM and CDR2 ANQGSEA. V lost 4 bases, J lost 4 bases, and 7 bases stayed unmatched. The CDR3 spells CSVGRRGGLETQYF. CDR3 sequence (DNA): TGCAGCGTTGGACGGCGGGGGGGCCTAGAGACCCAGTACTTC.

The rearrangement links TRBV29-1 to TRBJ2-7; 12 bases match TRBD2. CDR1 is SQVTM, CDR2 ANQGSEA, per germline. Trimming at V came to 6 bases and at J to 4 bases, leaving 4 bases not matched to a gene. The CDR3 runs 13 residues. CDR3 loop: CSVSSGGDYEQYF. The CDR3 coding sequence is TGCAGCGTCTCTAGCGGGGGGGATTACGAGCAGTACTTC.

The rearrangement joins TRBV28 to TRBJ1-6; D is ambiguous. Germline CDR1 is MDHEN and CDR2 is SYDVKM. This CDR3 is 13 amino acids long. V was cut by 7 bases and J by 7 bases, with 11 bases left in between. CDR3 coding DNA: TGTGCCAGCAACCCTCGCGCAAATTCACCCCTCCACTTT. Residues: CASNPRANSPLHF. Complete variable domain (other parts from reference TRBV28 and TRBJ1-6): DVKVTQSSRYLVKRTGEKVFLECVQDMDHENMFWYRQDPGLGLRLIYFSYDVKMKEKGDIPEGYSVSREKKERFSLILESASTNQTSMYLCASNPRANSPLHFGNGTRLTVT.

The chain joins TRBV6-5 to TRBJ2-3; TRBD1 agrees at 10 bases. The germline gives CDR1 MNHEY, CDR2 SVGAGI. This CDR3 has 15 amino acids. V gave up 7 bases and J gave up 4 bases; unmatched junction bases: 8. CDR3 region: CASNLGQGGPDTQYF. CDR3 coding DNA: TGTGCCAGCAACCTTGGACAGGGGGGCCCAGATACGCAGTATTTT.

This clone was seen once. The V gene is TRBV10-2, the J gene TRBJ2-1, with TRBD2 matching 10 bases. The V gene's germline CDR1 is WSHSY and CDR2 SAAADI. This CDR3 region has 15 residues. V shed 4 bases and J 8 bases; nucleotides not matched to a gene: 8. CDR3 nucleotide sequence: TGCGCCAGCAGTGTTTCGAGCGGGGGGGCTTATGAGCAGTTCTTC. Its translation: CASSVSSGGAYEQFF.

This clone was picked up a small number of times. The same CDR3 arises from other DNA sequences in this sample as well. The chain combines TRBV5-1 with TRBJ1-3; D uncertain. CDR3 length: 14 residues. V dropped 0 bases and J dropped 0 bases, with 4 bases sitting between them. Germline V gene lookup returns CDR1 SGHRS and CDR2 YFSETQ. CDR3 sequence: CASSLASSGNTIYF. For the CDR3, the DNA is TGCGCCAGCAGCTTGGCCTCCTCTGGAAACACCATATATTTT.

The chain links TRBV7-3 to TRBJ2-7, with D possibly matching TRBD2 (6 bases). Trimming removed 5 bases from V and 6 bases from J, with 17 bases in between. Looked up from germline, CDR1 is SGHTA and CDR2 is FQGTGA. The CDR3 is made up of 14 amino acids. The CDR3 coding sequence is TGTGCCAGCAGCCCCAAAACAGGAGGGTTCGAGCAGTACTTC. Its translation: CASSPKTGGFEQYF.

Only a few counts were recorded for this clone. This chain joins TRBV7-6 and TRBJ1-3, with a weak D call TRBD1 (5 bases). The CDR3 runs 14 residues. Trimming pared 1 base from V and 2 bases from J, leaving 6 bases between. CDR1 is SGHVS, CDR2 FNYEAQ, per germline. DNA for the CDR3: TGTGCCAGCAGCTTAGGGGGGGCTGGAAACACCATATATTTT. Its protein is CASSLGGAGNTIYF.

The V call is TRBV30, the J call TRBJ1-1; possible D gene TRBD1, 6 bases. Germline assignment: CDR1 GTSNPN and CDR2 SVGIG (reference sequence). V lost 2 bases and J 7 bases, leaving 11 bases between the germline ends. This CDR3 comprises 12 residues. CDR3 sequence: CAWSSDSHEAFF. The CDR3 DNA sequence: TGTGCCTGGAGTTCGGACAGCCATGAAGCTTTCTTT.

This chain connects TRBV5-5 to TRBJ2-7; 9 bases are shared with TRBD2. J was trimmed by 6 bases and V by 4 bases; bases with no gene match: 11. CDR3 length: 15 residues. CDR1 and CDR2 from the germline V gene are SGHKS and YYEKEE (reference sequence). The CDR3 spells CASSKTISGGAEQYF. Written as DNA, the CDR3 is TGTGCCAGCAGCAAGACCATTAGCGGGGGAGCCGAGCAGTACTTC.

The V and J genes are TRBV6-1 and TRBJ2-3, with 7 bases that match TRBD2. V was clipped by 0 bases and J by 4 bases; unmatched bases: 7. CDR3 length: 16 residues. Per the germline V gene, CDR1 is MNHNS and CDR2 is SASEGT. This CDR3 reads CASSEASPSGSDTQYF. In nucleotides, the CDR3 is TGTGCCAGCAGTGAAGCGAGTCCTAGCGGCTCAGATACGCAGTATTTT.

The chain combines TRBV7-9 with TRBJ2-7; unclear D gene. CDR1 and CDR2 from the germline V gene are SEHNR and FQNEAQ (reference sequence). The CDR3 is 15 amino acids. Trimming shortened V by 6 bases and J by 0 bases, and 15 bases separated the two germline ends. CDR3 DNA sequence: TGTGCCAGCAGTCTGCCGGGTTGGCGCTCCTACGAGCAGTACTTC. Translating it yields CASSLPGWRSYEQYF.

The CDR3 region has the DNA TGTGCCAGCAGCCCTACTAGCCGGAACTCCTACAATGAGCAGTTCTTC. It codes for CASSPTSRNSYNEQFF. The chain employs TRBV7-8 and TRBJ2-1; D possibly corresponds to TRBD2 (6 bases). V was shortened by 5 bases and J by 0 bases, with 14 bases between the two germline ends. Germline loops: CDR1 SGHVS, CDR2 FQNEAQ. The CDR3 has 16 amino acids. Drawing the rest from reference TRBV7-8 and TRBJ2-1, the complete variable domain is GAGVSQSPRYKVAKRGQDVALRCDPISGHVSLFWYQQALGQGPEFLTYFQNEAQLDKSGLPSDRFFAERPEGSVSTLKIQRTQQEDSAVYLCASSPTSRNSYNEQFFGPGTRLTVL.

The rearrangement uses TRBV19 and TRBJ1-6; D is possibly TRBD1 (5 bases). The CDR3 is 14 residues long. The V end was cut by 6 bases, the J end by 7 bases, with 13 bases between. The germline CDR1 and CDR2 sequences are LNHDA and SQIVND (reference sequence). CDR3 coding DNA: TGTGCCAGTAGGTTTCCAGGGTTGAATTCACCCCTCCACTTT. The encoded protein is CASRFPGLNSPLHF.

The chain links TRBV6-5 to TRBJ1-3; 7 nucleotides line up with TRBD1. J lost 3 bases, V lost 6 bases, and 5 bases had no gene match. This CDR3 region has 14 residues. CDR1 is MNHEY, CDR2 SVGAGI, per germline. CDR3 sequence: CASRTGNIGNTIYF. The DNA for the CDR3 is TGTGCCAGCAGGACAGGGAACATTGGAAACACCATATATTTT.

The chain recombines TRBV18 with TRBJ2-3; 7 bases match TRBD1. The J segment lost 3 bases and the V segment lost 3 bases, leaving 3 bases of the junction unmatched. CDR1 is KGHSH, CDR2 LQKENI, per germline. The CDR3 has 14 residues. The CDR3 is CASSPGQRTDTQYF. In DNA, the CDR3 is TGTGCCAGCTCACCGGGACAGAGGACAGATACGCAGTATTTT.

This chain uses TRBV15 with TRBJ1-5, with D possibly being TRBD1 (5 bases). CDR1 LNHNV and CDR2 YYDKDF come from the germline V gene (reference sequence). The V end was cut by 6 bases, the J end by 5 bases, with 11 bases between. This CDR3 has 13 residues. The CDR3 is CATSRQGDQPQHF. The CDR3, as DNA: TGTGCCACCAGTCGGCAGGGTGATCAGCCCCAGCATTTT.

The V and J genes are TRBV7-9 and TRBJ1-6; TRBD1 aligns across 9 bases. The V and J ends lost 2 bases and 7 bases, in that order; junction bases with no gene match: 3. This CDR3 contains 15 residues. Germline CDR1 and CDR2: SEHNR and FQNEAQ (reference sequence). CDR3 nucleotides: TGTGCCAGCAGCTTACGGGGGACAGGGAATTCACCCCTCCACTTT. It is translated as CASSLRGTGNSPLHF.

CDR3 in DNA: TGCGCCAGCTCGAATGGACAGGGCGAGACCCAGTACTTC. It specifies CASSNGQGETQYF. The V and J genes are TRBV10-2 and TRBJ2-5; 8 bases line up with TRBD1. J gave up 5 bases and V 8 bases, and 7 bases lay outside the gene matches. The CDR3 spans 13 residues. The germline CDR1 and CDR2 sequences are WSHSY and SAAADI.